Sequencing of this T cell receptor (beta chain) was carried out in a study of cytomegalovirus exposure and HLA in healthy donors. Study-level results: A link between a missense DCLRE1C variant and TCR beta V- and J-gene trimming emerged from a later analysis. Cytomegalovirus status was reportedly diagnosed by the classifier with high specificity and sensitivity.

The V and J ends lost 1 base and 5 bases, in that order; junction bases with no gene match: 8. The CDR3 length is 16 residues. The germline V gene encodes CDR1 LNHDA and CDR2 SQIVND (reference sequence). When sampled, the donors appeared nominally healthy, though they likely had unrecorded immune exposures. As to this clone: Its antigen is undetermined.

The PCR used 60 Vbeta and 13 Jbeta primers. The assay was immunoSEQ multiplex PCR, and TCRdb's table has in-frame clones only and misses some. The repertoire holds around 230,000 clones, with 85% as singletons. What was sequenced was PBMCs. The TCR comes from a girl aged 2-10 years in good health and CMV-seronegative. The V call is TRBV19, the J call TRBJ2-1; 7 nucleotides line up with TRBD1. The CDR3 DNA reads TGTGCCAGTAGTATAGCAACAGGGGTCGTAAACAATGAGCAGTTCTTC. Its protein product is CASSIATGVVNNEQFF. Full variable domain (outside the CDR3, taken from reference TRBV19 and TRBJ2-1): DGGITQSPKYLFRKEGQNVTLSCEQNLNHDAMYWYRQDPGQGLRLIYYSQIVNDFQKGDIAEGYSVSREKKESFPLTVTSAQKNPTAFYLCASSIATGVVNNEQFFGPGTRLTVL.